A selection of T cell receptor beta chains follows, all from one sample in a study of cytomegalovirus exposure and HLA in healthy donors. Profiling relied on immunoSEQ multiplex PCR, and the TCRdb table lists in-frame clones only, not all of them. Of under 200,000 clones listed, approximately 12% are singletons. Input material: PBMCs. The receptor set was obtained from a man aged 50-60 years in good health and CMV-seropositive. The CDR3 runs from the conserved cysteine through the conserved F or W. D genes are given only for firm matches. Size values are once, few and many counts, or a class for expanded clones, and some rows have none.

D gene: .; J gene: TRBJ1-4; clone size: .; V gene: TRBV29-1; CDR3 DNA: TGCAGCGCGGATGGGGGGGCTGCTAATGAAAAACTGTTTTTT; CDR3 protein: CSADGGAANEKLFF
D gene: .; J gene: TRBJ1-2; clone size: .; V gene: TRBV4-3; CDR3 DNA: TGCGCCAGCAGCCAAGGAGGAGCGGGACGTGACTATGGCTACACCTTC; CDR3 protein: CASSQGGAGRDYGYTF
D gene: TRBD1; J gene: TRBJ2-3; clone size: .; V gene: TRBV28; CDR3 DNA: TGTGCCAGCAAATCAGGGGGACCAGATACGCAGTATTTT; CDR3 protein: CASKSGGPDTQYF
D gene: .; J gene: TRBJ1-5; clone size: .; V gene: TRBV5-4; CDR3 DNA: TGTGCCAGCAGCTTTGGAGGGGCGGATCAGCCCCAGCATTTT; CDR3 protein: CASSFGGADQPQHF
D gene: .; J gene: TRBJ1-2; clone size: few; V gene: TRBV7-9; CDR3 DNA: TGTGCCAGCAGCTCGGCCTTTGACAGGCGGAACTATGGCTACACCTTC; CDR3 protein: CASSSAFDRRNYGYTF
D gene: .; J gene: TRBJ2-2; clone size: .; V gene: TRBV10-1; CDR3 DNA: TGCGCCAGCAGTGAGATCCGGTCCGGGGAGCTGTTTTTT; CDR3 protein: CASSEIRSGELFF
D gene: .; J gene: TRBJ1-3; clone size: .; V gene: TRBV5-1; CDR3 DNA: TGCGCCAGCAGCCCCCCGAGCTCTGGAAACACCATATATTTT; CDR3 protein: CASSPPSSGNTIYF
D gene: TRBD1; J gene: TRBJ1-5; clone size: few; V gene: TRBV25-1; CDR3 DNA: TGTGCCACCAGAGTTGGAGGGGGCGCCCCTAGCAATCAGCCCCAGCATTTT; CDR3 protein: CATRVGGGAPSNQPQHF
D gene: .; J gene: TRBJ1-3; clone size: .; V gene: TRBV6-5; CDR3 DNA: TGTGCCAGCAGTTTAAGACAGGCCCCTGGAAACACCATATATTTT; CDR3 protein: CASSLRQAPGNTIYF
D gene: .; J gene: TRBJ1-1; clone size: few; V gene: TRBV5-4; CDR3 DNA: TGTGCCACCAGAGAGCCAGGCCCAGACACTGAAGCTTTCTTT; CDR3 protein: CATREPGPDTEAFF
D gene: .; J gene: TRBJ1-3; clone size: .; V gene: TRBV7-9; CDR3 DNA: TGTGCCAGCAGTCGCCAGGGGAACCCCTTTAGAAACACCATATATTTT; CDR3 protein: CASSRQGNPFRNTIYF
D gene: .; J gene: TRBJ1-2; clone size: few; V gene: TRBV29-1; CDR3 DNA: TGCAGCGTTGATGCCGCGGGGGCTAAGGGCTACACCTTC; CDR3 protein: CSVDAAGAKGYTF
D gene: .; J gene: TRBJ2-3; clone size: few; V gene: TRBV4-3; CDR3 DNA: TGCGCCAGCAGCCAAGGCTGGGCAGCAACGCAGTATTTT; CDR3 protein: CASSQGWAATQYF
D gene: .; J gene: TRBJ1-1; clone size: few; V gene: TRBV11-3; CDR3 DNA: TGTGCCAGCAGCTTAGGGGCTGGAGGTCGCGACACTGAAGCTTTCTTT; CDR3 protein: CASSLGAGGRDTEAFF
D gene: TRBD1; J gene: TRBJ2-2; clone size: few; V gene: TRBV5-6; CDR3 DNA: TGTGCCAGCAGCAGGAGGTCGGGACAGGGGCTCACCGGGGAGCTGTTTTTT; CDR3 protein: CASSRRSGQGLTGELFF
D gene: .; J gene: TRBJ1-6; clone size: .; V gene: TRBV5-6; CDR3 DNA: TGTGCCAGCAGCCCACGGACAGTTGGTTCACCCCTCCACTTT; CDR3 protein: CASSPRTVGSPLHF
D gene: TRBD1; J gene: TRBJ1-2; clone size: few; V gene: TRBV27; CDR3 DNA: TGTGCCAGCAGTTTTCTGGACAGGGGGCAAGGCTACACCTTC; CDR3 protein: CASSFLDRGQGYTF
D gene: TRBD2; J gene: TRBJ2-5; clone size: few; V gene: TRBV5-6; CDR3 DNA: TGTGCCAGCAGCTTGGATCAATGGGGAGGGCGAGAGACCCAGTACTTC; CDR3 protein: CASSLDQWGGRETQYF
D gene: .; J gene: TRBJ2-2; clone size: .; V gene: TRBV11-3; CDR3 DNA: TGTGCCAGCAGCTTAGGGACAGAGAACACCGGGGAGCTGTTTTTT; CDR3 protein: CASSLGTENTGELFF
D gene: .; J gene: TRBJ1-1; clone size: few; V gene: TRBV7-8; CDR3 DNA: TGTGCCAGCAGCTTAGAAGCCGGGACTGAAGCTTTCTTT; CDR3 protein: CASSLEAGTEAFF
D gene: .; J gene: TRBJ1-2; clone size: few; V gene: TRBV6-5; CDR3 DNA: TGTGCCAGCAGGGTGACTTTTCAGGGCGGCTACACCTTC; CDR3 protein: CASRVTFQGGYTF
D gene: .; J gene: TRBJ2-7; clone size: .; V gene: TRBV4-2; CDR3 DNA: TGTGCCAGCAGCTCCCACTACGAGCAGTACTTC; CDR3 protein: CASSSHYEQYF
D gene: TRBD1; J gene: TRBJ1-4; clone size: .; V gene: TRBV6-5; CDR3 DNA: TGTGCCAGCAGAGGGACAGGGGGCGAAAAACTGTTTTTT; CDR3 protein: CASRGTGGEKLFF
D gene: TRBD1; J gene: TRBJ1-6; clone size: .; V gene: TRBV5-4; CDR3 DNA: TGTGCCAGCGGAACAGGGGGCAATTCACCCCTCCACTTT; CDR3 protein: CASGTGGNSPLHF
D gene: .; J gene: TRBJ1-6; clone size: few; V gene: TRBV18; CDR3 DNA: TGTGCCAGCTCACCCCGTAATTCACCCCTCCACTTT; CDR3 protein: CASSPRNSPLHF
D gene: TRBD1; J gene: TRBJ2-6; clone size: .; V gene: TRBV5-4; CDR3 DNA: TGTGCCAGCAGCCCGACAGGACAGGGGGACGGGGCCAACGTCCTGACTTTC; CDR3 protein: CASSPTGQGDGANVLTF
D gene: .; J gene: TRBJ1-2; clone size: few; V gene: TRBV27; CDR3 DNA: TGTGCCAGCAGTTTACGAGCCAACCGGGACTATGGCTACACCTTC; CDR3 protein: CASSLRANRDYGYTF